The 27 T cell receptor beta chains given below trace back to one sample, sequenced in a study of blood T cells in healthy people across ages. PCR was performed a second time for about 7 to 11 cycles using a sample-barcoded 5' primer and a J-beta primer mix. TCRdb called the 5' RACE reads again in MiXCR, with one record for every CDR3 protein. Of about a million distinct CDR3 sequences in the sample, around two fifths were seen once. The sample taken for sequencing was blood. These receptor sequences come from a man between 18 and 35 years old in good health.

This clonotype was seen only a few times. CDR3 residues: CASSSGQSNNSPLHF. The CDR3 DNA sequence: TGTGCCAGCAGCTCAGGACAGTCAAATAATTCACCCCTCCACTTT. J is TRBJ1-6 and V is TRBV9, with D maybe TRBD1 (6 bases). The germline V and J ends were trimmed by 4 bases and 5 bases, with 13 bases remaining between them. From germline, CDR1 is SGDLS and CDR2 YYNGEE. The CDR3 sequence is 15 residues long.

This sequence joins TRBV12-3 or TRBV12-4 and TRBJ2-5; the D gene could be TRBD1 or TRBD2 (5 bases each). CDR3 length: 13 amino acids. Trimming shortened V by 5 bases and J by 2 bases, and 9 bases separated the two germline ends. The CDR3 DNA sequence: TGTGCCAGCAGTATGGGACGGCAAGAGACCCAGTACTTC. Its translation: CASSMGRQETQYF.

This clonotype was counted only a few times. V is TRBV7-8 and J is TRBJ1-1; D gene uncertain. CDR1 is SGHVS, CDR2 FQNEAQ, per germline. The V gene lost 6 bases and the J gene lost 1 base, with 12 bases spanning the gap. CDR3 length equals 14 residues. The CDR3 bases are TGTGCCAGCAGTACAGCAGAACCGAACACTGAAGCTTTCTTT. Protein: CASSTAEPNTEAFF. Drawing the rest from reference TRBV7-8 and TRBJ1-1, the complete variable domain is GAGVSQSPRYKVAKRGQDVALRCDPISGHVSLFWYQQALGQGPEFLTYFQNEAQLDKSGLPSDRFFAERPEGSVSTLKIQRTQQEDSAVYLCASSTAEPNTEAFFGQGTRLTVV.

The chain has TRBV6-5 and TRBJ2-2, with 10 bases fitting TRBD2. The trim removed 4 bases at V and 4 bases at J, leaving 12 bases unmatched. Germline CDR1 is MNHEY and CDR2 is SVGAGI. The length of the CDR3 is 18 residues. The CDR3 here is CASSFRVKRGGLTGELFF. CDR3 nucleotides: TGTGCCAGCAGTTTCCGTGTAAAGCGGGGGGGCCTCACCGGGGAGCTGTTTTTT.

On this clonotype itself: A much larger clone lies a single base off, so this may be a read error. The genes are TRBV2 and TRBJ2-2, with D possibly being TRBD1 or TRBD2 (5 bases each). Trimming took off 6 bases at V and 4 bases at J, with 6 bases between the two ends. CDR3 length: 12 residues. Per germline, CDR1 SNHLY and CDR2 FYNNEI. The CDR3 DNA follows: TGTGCCAGCAGGGGGACCACCGGGGAGCTGTTTTTT. It specifies CASRGTTGELFF.

This clonotype was counted only a few times. The chain has TRBV5-1 and TRBJ1-1; no clear D gene. The V gene's germline CDR1 is SGHRS and CDR2 YFSETQ. The CDR3 sequence is 14 residues long. V gave up 9 bases and J gave up 4 bases, with 19 bases separating them. The CDR3 nucleotides are TGCGCCAACACCGGAAGAGGGTTTATCACTGAAGCTTTCTTT. Encoded protein: CANTGRGFITEAFF. Supplemented by reference TRBV5-1 and TRBJ1-1, the full variable domain reads KAGVTQTPRYLIKTRGQQVTLSCSPISGHRSVSWYQQTPGQGLQFLFEYFSETQRNKGNFPGRFSGRQFSNSRSEMNVSTLELGDSALYLCANTGRGFITEAFFGQGTRLTVV.

The CDR3 region is CSARGDVPNQPQHF. The CDR3 DNA is TGCAGTGCTAGAGGGGACGTACCCAATCAGCCCCAGCATTTT. V is TRBV20-1 and J is TRBJ1-5; D possibly corresponds to TRBD1 (5 bases). The CDR3 sequence is 14 residues long. The V and J ends lost 1 base and 3 bases respectively, with 10 bases between them. The germline CDR1 and CDR2 sequences are DFQATT and SNEGSKA (reference sequence).

This clonotype turned up a few times. This sequence joins TRBV27 and TRBJ2-1; 7 bases are shared with TRBD2. The length of the CDR3 is 16 residues. With 3 bases clipped from V and 8 bases from J, the junction kept 13 bases outside the gene matches. CDR1 MNHEY and CDR2 SMNVEV come from the germline V gene (reference sequence). The CDR3 DNA reads TGTGCCAGCAGTTTGGGTAGCGGGCGGCGCGGCGATGAGCAGTTCTTC. Protein: CASSLGSGRRGDEQFF.

This clonotype was observed a handful of times. The genes are TRBV6-5 and TRBJ2-7, with 8 bases matching TRBD2. V lost 4 bases, J lost 7 bases, and 12 bases stayed unmatched. The CDR3 consists of 15 residues. The germline gives CDR1 MNHEY, CDR2 SVGAGI. CDR3 protein: CASSFYGGAGNEQYF. CDR3 DNA: TGTGCCAGCAGTTTTTACGGGGGGGCCGGCAATGAGCAGTACTTC.

This chain links TRBV6-2 or TRBV6-3 with TRBJ1-1, with D perhaps TRBD1 (5 bases). The CDR3 length is 14 residues. Germline V gene lookup returns CDR1 MNHEY and CDR2 SVGEGT. V was shortened by 7 bases and J by 1 base, with 13 bases between the two germline ends. CDR3 coding DNA: TGTGCCAGCATTAGGACACCAGAGAACACTGAAGCTTTCTTT. This translates into CASIRTPENTEAFF.

The chain recombines TRBV4-3 with TRBJ1-2; weak D call: TRBD1 (5 bases). The ends were cut back, 4 bases at V and 0 bases at J, with 12 bases in the middle. The length of the CDR3 is 15 residues. Germline-derived CDR1 and CDR2 are LGHNA and YSLEER. DNA of the CDR3: TGCGCCAGCAGCCGCAGCAGGGATTCTAACTATGGCTACACCTTC. Amino acids: CASSRSRDSNYGYTF.

The CDR3 sequence: CASSHALLAGGATKLYNEQFF. The CDR3 DNA sequence: TGCGCCAGCAGCCATGCCCTACTAGCGGGGGGTGCCACCAAGCTTTACAATGAGCAGTTCTTC. This rearrangement joins TRBV4-1 to TRBJ2-1; 12 nucleotides line up with TRBD2. Germline loops: CDR1 MGHRA, CDR2 YSYEKL. Unmatched junction bases numbered 19, after V lost 3 bases and J lost 4 bases. The CDR3 spans 21 residues.

V and J are TRBV10-3 and TRBJ2-1; tentatively, D is TRBD2 (5 bases). CDR1 is ENHRY and CDR2 is SYGVKD in the germline V gene. This CDR3 is built from 15 residues. V shed 8 bases and J shed 6 bases, with 20 bases lying between them. CDR3 loop: CAIGPRTQLGNEQFF. CDR3 nucleotide sequence: TGTGCCATCGGGCCAAGGACTCAGCTAGGCAATGAGCAGTTCTTC.

This clonotype was found a few times. The J gene is TRBJ1-2, the V gene TRBV7-2, with 8 bases identical to TRBD1. CDR1 and CDR2 (germline): SGHTA, FQGNSA. The CDR3 is 16 amino acids. Germline trimming cut 5 bases from V and 4 bases from J; bases unmatched to any gene: 12. The DNA of the CDR3 is TGTGCCAGCAGCATCCCTAGCGGGGACAGGATCTATGGCTACACCTTC. It yields the protein CASSIPSGDRIYGYTF. The full variable domain, rest sourced from reference TRBV7-2 and TRBJ1-2, is GAGVSQSPSNKVTEKGKDVELRCDPISGHTALYWYRQSLGQGLEFLIYFQGNSAPDKSGLPSDRFSAERTGGSVSTLTIQRTQQEDSAVYLCASSIPSGDRIYGYTFGSGTRLTVV.

The gene calls are TRBV12-3 or TRBV12-4 and TRBJ1-3; possible D gene TRBD1, 5 bases. V was cut by 3 bases and J by 0 bases, with 15 bases left in between. The length of the CDR3 is 17 residues. CDR3 coding DNA: TGTGCCAGCAGTTTTCGGGGACTAGGGAGCTCTGGAAACACCATATATTTT. This sequence encodes CASSFRGLGSSGNTIYF.

The chain uses TRBV9 and TRBJ1-1; the D gene is possibly TRBD1 (6 bases). This CDR3 spans 15 amino acids. V gave up 6 bases and J gave up 6 bases, with 21 bases separating them. In germline, CDR1 is SGDLS, CDR2 YYNGEE. CDR3 in amino acids: CASNPGGRRGAEAFF. Written as DNA, the CDR3 is TGTGCCAGCAACCCCGGGGGGCGGCGGGGCGCTGAAGCTTTCTTT.

This clonotype was detected only a few times. The V gene is TRBV30, the J gene TRBJ1-1, with 8 bases identical to TRBD1. The CDR3 is 15 amino acids. The trim removed 3 bases at V and 7 bases at J, leaving 13 bases unmatched. CDR1 is GTSNPN, CDR2 SVGIG, per germline (reference sequence). The CDR3 DNA is TGTGCCTGGAGCCACCCCGCGGACAGGGCGAGTGAAGCTTTCTTT. It yields the protein CAWSHPADRASEAFF.

The chain links TRBV9 to TRBJ2-1; no clear D. Trimming shortened V by 4 bases and J by 1 base, and 12 bases separated the two germline ends. The CDR3 is 15 amino acids. CDR1 is SGDLS, CDR2 YYNGEE, per germline. CDR3 bases: TGTGCCAGCAGCCCCGGACCGTTGTCCTACAATGAGCAGTTCTTC. Translating gives CASSPGPLSYNEQFF.

This clonotype came up once. The chain couples TRBV6-5 to TRBJ2-7; TRBD2 is a possible D gene (5 bases). V dropped 6 bases and J dropped 2 bases, with 11 bases sitting between them. The CDR3 length is 13 residues. Germline CDR1 and CDR2: MNHEY and SVGAGI. For the CDR3, the DNA is TGTGCCAGCAGCGAACGGGGTACCTACGAGCAGTACTTC. Its translation is CASSERGTYEQYF.

The rearrangement uses TRBV12-3 or TRBV12-4 and TRBJ2-3; D is possibly TRBD1 (5 bases). The CDR3 covers 14 residues. V lost 1 base and J lost 5, with 10 bases in between. This CDR3 is CASSLVGHRDTQYF. For the CDR3, the DNA is TGTGCCAGCAGTTTAGTAGGACACCGAGATACGCAGTATTTT.

As for this clonotype: The germline gene is not matched at one end of the junction; a read error may be the cause. This chain links TRBV7-2 with TRBJ1-5, with D perhaps matching TRBD1 (5 bases). Germline V gene lookup returns CDR1 SGHTA and CDR2 FQGNSA. CDR3 length: 15 amino acids. CDR3 protein: CASSLAGGNNQPLHF. In DNA, the CDR3 is TGTGCCAGCAGCTTAGCGGGGGGGAACAATCAGCCCCTGCATTTT.

The V and J genes are TRBV6-5 and TRBJ1-1; D may be TRBD1 (6 bases). The V and J ends lost 6 bases and 4 bases respectively, with 21 bases between them. Germline V CDR1 and CDR2: MNHEY, SVGAGI. The CDR3 covers 16 residues. In DNA form, the CDR3 reads TGTGCCAGCAGCAAACAGGGTGCGGCAGGAGGCACTGAAGCTTTCTTT. The encoded protein is CASSKQGAAGGTEAFF.

CDR3 nucleotides: TGTGCCAGCAGCTTAGCACGGATTGCAACTAATGAAAAACTGTTTTTT. Translating it yields CASSLARIATNEKLFF. The rearrangement uses TRBV7-2 and TRBJ1-4; D remains ambiguous. Deletions cut 0 bases from V and 0 bases from J, with 8 bases between. Germline V CDR1 and CDR2: SGHTA, FQGNSA. This CDR3 has 16 residues.

The chain joins TRBV4-1 to TRBJ1-1; 7 nucleotides match TRBD1. The junction had 5 bases not matched to a gene; V was cut back by 0 bases and J by 7 bases. This CDR3 contains 14 residues. Germline-derived CDR1 and CDR2 are MGHRA and YSYEKL. The CDR3, as DNA: TGCGCCAGCAGCCAAGATGGGACAGACGATGAAGCTTTCTTT. Residues: CASSQDGTDDEAFF.

This chain connects TRBV29-1 to TRBJ2-1; either TRBD1 or TRBD2 may fit D (5 bases each). This CDR3 contains 12 residues. Deletions cut 4 bases from V and 10 bases from J, with 14 bases between. CDR1 and CDR2 from the germline V gene are SQVTM and ANQGSEA. CDR3 sequence reads: CSVGGIKREQFF. The CDR3 region has the DNA TGCAGCGTTGGGGGGATTAAGCGGGAGCAGTTCTTC.

The rearrangement joins TRBV5-6 to TRBJ2-5; no firm D call. Germline V CDR1 and CDR2: SGHDT, YYEEEE. CDR3 length equals 15 residues. The V and J ends lost 3 bases and 4 bases respectively, with 16 bases between them. The CDR3 here is CASSSGVGLRETQYF. CDR3 coding DNA: TGTGCCAGCAGCTCTGGCGTCGGGTTGCGAGAGACCCAGTACTTC.

Regarding this clonotype: One base away lies a much larger clone, so this may be a sequencing read error. This chain connects TRBV4-2 to TRBJ1-2; D might be TRBD1 (5 bases). The germline gives CDR1 LGHNA, CDR2 YNFKEQ. This CDR3 region has 16 residues. CDR3 protein: CASNQDKNTGSYGYTF. CDR3 DNA: TGTGCCAGCAACCAAGATAAAAACACAGGAAGCTATGGCTACACCTTC.